This is a list of T cell receptor beta chains from one sample in a study of tumor-infiltrating lymphocytes in localized non-small cell lung cancer. The table came from immunoSEQ multiplex PCR; TCRdb's copy has only in-frame clones and leaves some out. The sample has under 20,000 clones, under 85% seen once. The specimen was lung tumor tissue. These receptors were taken from a human donor with non-small cell lung cancer. CDR3s include the opening cysteine and the closing phenylalanine or tryptophan. The order of the fields is clone size, D gene, J gene, V gene, CDR3 protein, CDR3 DNA. D genes are given only for firm matches. Rows may omit the clone size; those that give it use once, few, many or a size class.

>NA|NA|TRBJ1-4|TRBV5-6
CASSLLGATNEKLFF
TGTGCCAGCAGCTTGTTGGGGGCGACTAATGAAAAACTGTTTTTT
>medium-sized|NA|TRBJ2-6|TRBV7-9
CASSLVSPGANVLTF
TGTGCCAGCAGCTTAGTGAGTCCTGGGGCCAACGTCCTGACTTTC
>NA|TRBD1|TRBJ1-5|TRBV30
CAWSLGTGVSNQPQHF
TGTGCCTGGAGCCTAGGGACAGGGGTAAGCAATCAGCCCCAGCATTTT
>once|TRBD2|TRBJ2-4|TRBV2
CASLFIAGGPNIQYF
TGTGCCAGCCTATTCATAGCGGGAGGGCCCAACATTCAGTACTTC
>NA|TRBD2|TRBJ2-7|TRBV7-2
CASSLGGSFLYEQYF
TGTGCCAGCAGCTTAGGCGGGAGCTTCTTGTACGAGCAGTACTTC
>NA|TRBD2|TRBJ2-1|TRBV28
CASSLPSGRVNNEQFF
TGTGCCAGCAGTTTACCTAGCGGGAGAGTTAACAATGAGCAGTTCTTC
>NA|NA|TRBJ1-2|TRBV25-1
CASSEGPRGYTF
TGTGCCAGCAGTGAAGGGCCTAGGGGCTACACCTTC
>NA|NA|TRBJ2-7|TRBV5-1
CASSLATIAGADEQYF
TGCGCCAGCAGCTTGGCCACAATCGCAGGGGCGGACGAGCAGTACTTC
>NA|NA|TRBJ2-3|TRBV10-3
CAISRDSTDTQYF
TGTGCCATCAGTCGGGACTCCACAGATACGCAGTATTTT
>NA|NA|TRBJ1-1|TRBV19
CASSINPGANTEAFF
TGTGCCAGTAGTATTAACCCGGGGGCGAACACTGAAGCTTTCTTT
>NA|NA|TRBJ2-3|TRBV2
CASSEAPRDTQYF
TGTGCCAGCAGTGAAGCGCCGAGAGATACGCAGTATTTT
>NA|TRBD1|TRBJ2-2|TRBV18
CASSPGQGGTGELFF
TGTGCCAGCTCACCGGGACAGGGTGGAACCGGGGAGCTGTTTTTT
>NA|NA|TRBJ1-1|TRBV25-1
CASSDWGTEAFF
TGTGCCAGCAGTGATTGGGGTACTGAAGCTTTCTTT
>few|NA|TRBJ1-4|TRBV25-1
CASSGDSYNEKLFF
TGTGCCAGCAGTGGTGACAGTTACAATGAAAAACTGTTTTTT
>NA|TRBD1|TRBJ1-2|TRBV25-1
CASGGQGAGGYTF
TGTGCCAGCGGGGGACAGGGGGCGGGGGGCTACACCTTC
>NA|NA|TRBJ2-6|TRBV10-3
CAISEEARTGANVLTF
TGTGCCATCAGTGAAGAGGCCCGGACCGGGGCCAACGTCCTGACTTTC
>NA|NA|TRBJ2-1|TRBV11-2
CASSTRTVNEQFF
TGTGCCAGCAGCACCCGGACAGTCAATGAGCAGTTCTTC
>NA|TRBD1|TRBJ1-1|TRBV28
CASRGQGNTEAFF
TGTGCCAGCAGGGGACAGGGGAACACTGAAGCTTTCTTT
>NA|TRBD2|TRBJ2-1|TRBV18
CASSPPAGGPGEQFF
TGTGCCAGCTCACCACCGGCGGGGGGGCCAGGGGAGCAGTTCTTC
>NA|TRBD1|TRBJ1-5|TRBV16
CASSQGTGGQPQHF
TGTGCCAGCAGCCAAGGGACAGGGGGCCAGCCCCAGCATTTT
>NA|NA|TRBJ1-5|TRBV2
CASSEPGRFNQPQHF
TGTGCCAGCAGTGAACCCGGACGGTTCAATCAGCCCCAGCATTTT
>NA|NA|TRBJ2-5|TRBV14
CASSRGLQETQYF
TGTGCCAGCAGCCGGGGTCTCCAAGAGACCCAGTACTTC
>NA|TRBD2|TRBJ2-5|TRBV27
CASSPRLAGGGETQYF
TGTGCCAGCAGTCCGAGACTAGCGGGGGGCGGGGAGACCCAGTACTTC
>once|NA|TRBJ2-7|TRBV19
CASSTAGYEQYF
TGTGCCAGTAGCACCGCAGGCTACGAGCAGTACTTC
>NA|TRBD1|TRBJ1-2|TRBV2
CASSVTGILYGYTF
TGTGCCAGCAGTGTGACAGGGATCCTCTATGGCTACACCTTC
>NA|NA|TRBJ1-5|TRBV18
CASSETGTQPQHF
TGTGCCAGCTCAGAAACAGGGACTCAGCCCCAGCATTTT
>NA|NA|TRBJ2-7|TRBV5-1
CASSLAASHPYEQYF
TGCGCCAGCAGCTTGGCTGCCAGTCATCCCTACGAGCAGTACTTC
>NA|NA|TRBJ1-1|TRBV5-1
CASSLDTRGNTEAFF
TGCGCCAGCAGCTTGGATACCAGGGGTAACACTGAAGCTTTCTTT
>few|NA|TRBJ2-2|TRBV11-1
CASSNGVTNTGELFF
TGTGCCAGCAGCAATGGCGTCACCAACACCGGGGAGCTGTTTTTT
>NA|TRBD1|TRBJ2-7|TRBV5-1
CASSPTGGNYEQYF
TGCGCCAGCAGCCCGACAGGGGGAAACTACGAGCAGTACTTC
>NA|NA|TRBJ1-2|TRBV29-1
CSAEAENYGYTF
TGCAGCGCAGAGGCAGAAAACTATGGCTACACCTTC
>NA|TRBD2|TRBJ2-3|TRBV6-6
CASSPTSGVTGDTQYF
TGTGCCAGCAGCCCGACTAGCGGGGTGACAGGGGATACGCAGTATTTT
>NA|NA|TRBJ1-1|TRBV19
CASSPTDRRMRNTEAFF
TGTGCCAGTAGTCCTACCGACAGGCGCATGCGGAACACTGAAGCTTTCTTT
>NA|NA|TRBJ1-2|TRBV4-2
CASSQVRPGGYTF
TGTGCCAGCAGCCAGGTACGGCCAGGGGGCTACACCTTC
>NA|NA|TRBJ2-6|TRBV29-1
CSVEVDNGANVLTF
TGCAGCGTTGAAGTGGACAATGGGGCCAACGTCCTGACTTTC
>NA|TRBD1|TRBJ1-4|TRBV19
CASSGSPGQARKKLFF
TGTGCCAGTAGTGGAAGCCCGGGACAGGCTAGGAAAAAACTGTTTTTT
>NA|TRBD1|TRBJ1-1|TRBV5-1
CASSLKGRVPGGTEAFF
TGCGCCAGCAGCTTAAAGGGGAGGGTCCCAGGGGGCACTGAAGCTTTCTTT
>NA|NA|TRBJ1-5|TRBV7-9
CASSLAGGRQPQHF
TGTGCCAGCAGCTTAGCCGGCGGCAGACAGCCCCAGCATTTT
>NA|TRBD1|TRBJ1-5|TRBV19
CASSIVPDRRNQPQHF
TGTGCCAGTAGTATAGTCCCGGACAGGAGAAATCAGCCCCAGCATTTT
>NA|NA|TRBJ2-1|TRBV5-6
CASSLEPGNNEQFF
TGTGCCAGCAGCTTGGAGCCGGGAAACAATGAGCAGTTCTTC
>NA|NA|TRBJ1-1|TRBV5-1
CASSTGRNTEAFF
TGCGCCAGCAGCACAGGACGGAACACTGAAGCTTTCTTT
>NA|TRBD1|TRBJ2-2|TRBV13
CASSSSRDRGHTGELFF
TGTGCCAGCAGCTCCAGCCGGGACAGGGGGCACACCGGGGAGCTGTTTTTT
>once|NA|TRBJ2-7|TRBV29-1
CSVEGSSYEQYF
TGCAGCGTTGAAGGGAGCTCCTACGAGCAGTACTTC
>NA|NA|TRBJ1-6|TRBV5-3
CARSPGQWDSPLHF
TGTGCCAGAAGCCCGGGCCAGTGGGATTCACCCCTCCACTTT
>NA|NA|TRBJ2-3|TRBV7-3
CASSPLGQSTDTQYF
TGTGCCAGCAGCCCCTTAGGACAGAGCACAGATACGCAGTATTTT
>few|NA|TRBJ2-6|TRBV6-4
CASTPGPGANVLTF
TGTGCCAGCACCCCCGGGCCCGGGGCCAACGTCCTGACTTTC
>NA|NA|TRBJ1-2|TRBV2
CAKWAVAGYTF
TGTGCCAAATGGGCGGTTGCTGGCTACACCTTC
>NA|TRBD1|TRBJ1-2|TRBV27
CASSSQGVVDGYTF
TGTGCCAGCAGTTCACAGGGGGTTGTTGATGGCTACACCTTC
>NA|NA|TRBJ2-7|TRBV6-1
CASSEFASYEQYF
TGTGCCAGCAGTGAATTTGCCTCCTACGAGCAGTACTTC
>NA|TRBD1|TRBJ1-1|TRBV29-1
CSVADRLNTEAFF
TGCAGCGTCGCGGACAGGTTGAACACTGAAGCTTTCTTT
>NA|TRBD2|TRBJ2-7|TRBV2
CASSVFAGLGEQYF
TGTGCCAGCAGTGTCTTTGCGGGACTAGGGGAGCAGTACTTC
>NA|TRBD1|TRBJ1-5|TRBV5-8
CASSSRQGGNQPQHF
TGTGCCAGCAGCTCCCGACAGGGCGGCAATCAGCCCCAGCATTTT
>NA|TRBD2|TRBJ2-2|TRBV9
CASSVGGLAGGVTGELFF
TGTGCCAGCAGCGTAGGAGGACTAGCGGGAGGTGTCACCGGGGAGCTGTTTTTT
>NA|NA|TRBJ1-6|TRBV7-8
CASSFSRERASPLHF
TGTGCCAGCAGCTTCAGTAGGGAGAGGGCTTCACCCCTCCACTTT
>NA|TRBD1|TRBJ2-3|TRBV15
CATQGPYTDTQYF
TGTGCCACACAGGGGCCCTACACAGATACGCAGTATTTT
>NA|TRBD1|TRBJ1-6|TRBV7-9
CASVSGTGGYSPLHF
TGTGCCAGCGTTTCCGGGACAGGGGGGTATTCACCCCTCCACTTT
>NA|NA|TRBJ1-1|TRBV5-1
CASSPTGLGNTEAFF
TGCGCCAGCAGCCCTACAGGGTTGGGGAACACTGAAGCTTTCTTT
>NA|NA|TRBJ2-2|TRBV7-6
CASSRYAGKNTGELFF
TGTGCCAGCAGCCGATATGCGGGGAAGAACACCGGGGAGCTGTTTTTT
>NA|NA|TRBJ2-5|TRBV30
CAWSVRETQYF
TGTGCCTGGAGTGTACGAGAGACCCAGTACTTC
>NA|NA|TRBJ2-5|TRBV5-1
CASPVEKGTPDRGETQYF
TGCGCCAGCCCCGTCGAGAAGGGGACTCCGGATAGGGGAGAGACCCAGTACTTC